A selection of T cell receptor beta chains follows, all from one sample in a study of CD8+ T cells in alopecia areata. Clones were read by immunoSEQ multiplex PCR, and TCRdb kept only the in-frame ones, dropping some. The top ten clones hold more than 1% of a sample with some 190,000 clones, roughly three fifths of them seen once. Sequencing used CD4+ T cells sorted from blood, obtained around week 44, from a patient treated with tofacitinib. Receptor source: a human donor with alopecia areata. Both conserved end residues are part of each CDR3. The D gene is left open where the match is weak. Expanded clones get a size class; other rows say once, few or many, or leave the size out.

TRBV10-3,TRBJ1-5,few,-,TGTGCCATCAGTGCCTGGGGCAATCAGCCCCAGCATTTT,CAISAWGNQPQHF
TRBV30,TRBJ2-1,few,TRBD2,TGTGCCTGGGATACTAGCGGAGTAGGGAATGAGCAGTTCTTC,CAWDTSGVGNEQFF
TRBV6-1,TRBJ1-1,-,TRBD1,TGTGCCAGCAGTGAAGCCGTCGTCCCGGAACAGGGGGCTATTCGGACTGAAGCTTTCTTT,CASSEAVVPEQGAIRTEAFF
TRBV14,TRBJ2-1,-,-,TGTGCCAGCAGCCCCGGACGAAACAATGAGCAGTTCTTC,CASSPGRNNEQFF
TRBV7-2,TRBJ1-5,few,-,TGTGCCAGCAGCCCGGCGATAGTTACTAGCAATCAGCCCCAGCATTTT,CASSPAIVTSNQPQHF
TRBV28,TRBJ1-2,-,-,TGTGCCAGCAGTTTGGGGGGCGATTTAATCTATGGCTACACCTTC,CASSLGGDLIYGYTF
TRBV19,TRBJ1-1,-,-,TGTGCCACCAGATGGACGGGACCTCGGAACACTGAAGCTTTCTTT,CATRWTGPRNTEAFF
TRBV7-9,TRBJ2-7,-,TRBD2,TGTGCCAGCAGCCCCTCAACCGGGACTAGTGACGAGCAGTACTTC,CASSPSTGTSDEQYF
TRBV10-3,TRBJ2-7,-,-,TGTGCCATCAGTGTGGACGGGCTAGGCAGGAACGAGCAGTACTTC,CAISVDGLGRNEQYF
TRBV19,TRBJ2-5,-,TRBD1,TGTGCCAGTAGTAACAGGGGATCGTTGGAGACCCAGTACTTC,CASSNRGSLETQYF
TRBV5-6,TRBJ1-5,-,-,TGTGCCAGCAGCTCCGGACACAACAATCAGCCCCAGCATTTT,CASSSGHNNQPQHF
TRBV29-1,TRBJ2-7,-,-,TGCAGCGTCCGGAGGGACACGGGCTCCTACGAGCAGTACTTC,CSVRRDTGSYEQYF
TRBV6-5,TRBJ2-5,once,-,TGTGCCAGCAGTTACTCGGCGGTGGGGGAGACCCAGTACTTC,CASSYSAVGETQYF
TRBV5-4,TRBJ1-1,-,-,TGTGCCAGCAGCCAAGGGGGGATTGGAAGGAAGGCTTTCTTT,CASSQGGIGRKAFF
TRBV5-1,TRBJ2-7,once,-,TGCGCCAGCAGCTTGCCCAGCTCCTACGAGCAGTACTTC,CASSLPSSYEQYF
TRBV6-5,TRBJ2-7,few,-,TGTGCCAGCAGTGGACAAAGGACGAACCGCTACGAGCAGTACTTC,CASSGQRTNRYEQYF